Listed below are T cell receptor beta chains from one sample, sequenced in a study of blood T cell repertoires in COVID-19. The table came from immunoSEQ multiplex PCR; TCRdb's copy has only in-frame clones and leaves some out. This table has 150,000 or so clones, 85% to 90% appearing once. Sequencing input: peripheral blood. The receptor set was obtained from a man older than 75 with acute or convalescent COVID-19. Each CDR3 is given with its conserved first and last residue. Fields, in order: V gene, CDR3 protein.

TRBV2	CASTLDRVWTNYGYTF
TRBV18	CASSQGNSNQPQHF
TRBV28	CASSSVSYTITMNTEAFF
TRBV5-1	CASSLAVQETQYF
TRBV30	CAWSVSARGRSNEKLFF
TRBV5-1	CASSLGQGGNSPLHF
TRBV29-1	CSVGGGNGPQHF
TRBV30	CAWKSVAGPQHF
TRBV6-5	CASIGSLSGNTIYF
TRBV5-6	CASLPGGGVYNEQFF
TRBV30	CAWGDRRNTEAFF
TRBV7-2	CASSLEQWNEQFF
TRBV3-1/TRBV3-2	CASSQGALYGYTF
TRBV5-1	CASSLTIAGGIVYNEQFF
TRBV12-3/TRBV12-4	CASSLTGRDIQYF
TRBV19	CASSLASVVGSVQFF
TRBV11-2	CASSLDRGVVAEAFF
TRBV6-1	CASSETHSWDSRTYSNQPQHF
TRBV24-1	CATEPLPQTNLPYEQYF
TRBV2	CASSPGQGEAFF
TRBV9	CASSVGSGSTGELFF
TRBV28	CASSLRDINYEQYF